This is a list of T cell receptor beta chains from one sample in a study of cytomegalovirus exposure and HLA in healthy donors. Measured with immunoSEQ multiplex PCR; TCRdb has only the in-frame clones, and not every one. The sample includes about 56,000 clones, 90% to 96% seen only once; the top ten take more than 0.9%. Sequencing was performed on PBMCs. These receptors were collected from a woman under 30 in good health and CMV-seronegative. The CDR3 runs from the conserved cysteine through the conserved F or W. Each record gives: clone size, V gene, D gene, J gene, CDR3 protein, CDR3 DNA. D genes are given only for firm matches. Size is omitted from some rows. Given values are once, few, many or a class for expanded clones.

clone_size: .
v_call: TRBV6-5
d_call: TRBD1
j_call: TRBJ1-2
cdr3_aa: CASSYSGQGAYYGYTF
cdr3_nt: TGTGCCAGCAGTTACTCCGGACAGGGGGCTTACTATGGCTACACCTTC

clone_size: .
v_call: TRBV18
d_call: .
j_call: TRBJ1-5
cdr3_aa: CASSQKTGPQHF
cdr3_nt: TGTGCCAGCTCACAAAAGACGGGACCCCAGCATTTT

clone_size: .
v_call: TRBV5-6
d_call: .
j_call: TRBJ2-7
cdr3_aa: CASSPVGGGEVSGEQYF
cdr3_nt: TGTGCCAGCAGCCCGGTGGGGGGAGGAGAAGTGTCTGGCGAGCAGTACTTC

clone_size: .
v_call: TRBV28
d_call: .
j_call: TRBJ2-7
cdr3_aa: CASSLRGYEQYF
cdr3_nt: TGTGCCAGCAGTTTACGGGGTTACGAGCAGTACTTC

clone_size: .
v_call: TRBV28
d_call: TRBD2
j_call: TRBJ2-3
cdr3_aa: CASRPLAGAGDTQYF
cdr3_nt: TGTGCCAGCAGGCCCCTAGCGGGGGCTGGTGATACGCAGTATTTT

clone_size: .
v_call: TRBV18
d_call: TRBD2
j_call: TRBJ2-5
cdr3_aa: CASSLGGTYQETQYF
cdr3_nt: TGTGCCAGCTCTCTCGGGGGGACGTACCAAGAGACCCAGTACTTC

clone_size: .
v_call: TRBV7-2
d_call: .
j_call: TRBJ1-1
cdr3_aa: CASSGGGGNTEAFF
cdr3_nt: TGTGCCAGCAGCGGCGGGGGGGGAAACACTGAAGCTTTCTTT

clone_size: .
v_call: TRBV27
d_call: TRBD2
j_call: TRBJ2-1
cdr3_aa: CASSSKLAGVVEQFF
cdr3_nt: TGTGCCAGCAGTTCGAAACTAGCGGGGGTGGTTGAGCAGTTCTTC

clone_size: .
v_call: TRBV29-1
d_call: .
j_call: TRBJ2-7
cdr3_aa: CSVVGHAHEQYF
cdr3_nt: TGCAGCGTTGTTGGGCATGCCCACGAGCAGTACTTC

clone_size: .
v_call: TRBV9
d_call: TRBD2
j_call: TRBJ2-7
cdr3_aa: CASSPSPTSGNYEQYF
cdr3_nt: TGTGCCAGCAGCCCGAGCCCGACTAGCGGCAACTACGAGCAGTACTTC

clone_size: .
v_call: TRBV5-8
d_call: .
j_call: TRBJ2-7
cdr3_aa: CASSLVRFSSYEQYF
cdr3_nt: TGTGCCAGCAGCCTAGTTCGGTTCAGCTCCTACGAGCAGTACTTC

clone_size: once
v_call: TRBV15
d_call: .
j_call: TRBJ1-3
cdr3_aa: CATSPGVAGPVSGNTIYF
cdr3_nt: TGTGCCACCAGCCCCGGTGTGGCAGGCCCCGTCTCTGGAAACACCATATATTTT

clone_size: .
v_call: TRBV4-2
d_call: TRBD2
j_call: TRBJ2-1
cdr3_aa: CASSPTPGLGAEQFF
cdr3_nt: TGTGCCAGCAGCCCGACCCCGGGACTAGGGGCCGAGCAGTTCTTC

clone_size: .
v_call: TRBV27
d_call: .
j_call: TRBJ1-5
cdr3_aa: CATGGGRGRDSNQPQHF
cdr3_nt: TGTGCCACCGGGGGGGGCCGGGGGCGGGACAGCAATCAGCCCCAGCATTTT

clone_size: once
v_call: TRBV2
d_call: TRBD1
j_call: TRBJ2-2
cdr3_aa: CASSETGQGVTGELFF
cdr3_nt: TGTGCCAGCAGTGAAACCGGACAGGGTGTCACCGGGGAGCTGTTTTTT

clone_size: .
v_call: TRBV5-1
d_call: TRBD1
j_call: TRBJ2-2
cdr3_aa: CASSRDGTVNTGELFF
cdr3_nt: TGCGCCAGCAGCCGAGATGGGACAGTGAACACCGGGGAGCTGTTTTTT

clone_size: .
v_call: TRBV10-3
d_call: TRBD2
j_call: TRBJ2-7
cdr3_aa: CAISGGGGRYEQYF
cdr3_nt: TGTGCCATCAGTGGCGGGGGGGGCAGGTACGAGCAGTACTTC